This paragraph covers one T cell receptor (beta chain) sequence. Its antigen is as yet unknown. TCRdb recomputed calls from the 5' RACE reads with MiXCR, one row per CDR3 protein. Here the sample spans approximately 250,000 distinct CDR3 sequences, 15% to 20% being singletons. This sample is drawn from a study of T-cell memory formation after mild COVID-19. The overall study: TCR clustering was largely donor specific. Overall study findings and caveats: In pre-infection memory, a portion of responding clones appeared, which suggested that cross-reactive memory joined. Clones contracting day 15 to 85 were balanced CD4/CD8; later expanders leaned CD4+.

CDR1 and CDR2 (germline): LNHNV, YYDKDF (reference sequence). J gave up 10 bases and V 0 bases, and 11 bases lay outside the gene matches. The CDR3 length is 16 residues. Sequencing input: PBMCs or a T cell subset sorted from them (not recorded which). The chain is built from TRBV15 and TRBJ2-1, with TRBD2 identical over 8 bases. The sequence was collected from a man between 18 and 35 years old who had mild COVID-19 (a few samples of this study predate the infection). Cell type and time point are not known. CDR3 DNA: TGTGCCACCAGCAGAGATCAACCGGGGGGGCCTGGAGAGCAGTTCTTC. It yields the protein CATSRDQPGGPGEQFF.